Below, one T cell receptor (beta chain) is given with its context. The antigen remains unidentified. This entry comes from a study of post-analysis software for immune sequencing data. Overall study context: Progressive-relapsing, secondary progressive and relapsing-remitting multiple sclerosis were among the disease courses included.

cDNA libraries for TCR beta contained unique molecular identifiers. MiXCR was run by TCRdb on the PCR reads, yielding one entry per CDR3 protein. Among roughly 160,000 distinct CDR3 sequences listed, under 40% were seen once. Germline-derived CDR1 and CDR2 are SGHTA and FQGNSA. V lost 2 bases, J lost 3 bases, and 15 bases lay in between. This CDR3 has 16 residues. Whole-study findings and limits: Relative to controls, patients had 4 or 5 TRBV segments at higher frequency, with TRBV5-6, TRBV5-1 and TRBV20-1 among these.

The specimen comprised blood, sampled after autologous hematopoietic stem cell transplantation. This TCR was recovered from a girl aged 10 to 17 with multiple sclerosis. This chain joins TRBV7-2 and TRBJ2-3; D is undetermined. CDR3 DNA: TGTGCCAGCAGCTTACGAACGCAGTTTGGTACAGATACGCAGTATTTT. It is translated as CASSLRTQFGTDTQYF.